These 3 T cell receptor beta chains came from one sample sequenced in a study of cytomegalovirus exposure and HLA in healthy donors. The PCR employed 60 Vbeta primers together with 13 Jbeta primers. Sequencing was performed with immunoSEQ multiplex PCR; in TCRdb, only in-frame clones are kept and a portion is missing. The data show some 110,000 clones, about 79% seen once. The sequencing sample was made of PBMCs. The receptors derive from a man in his forties or fifties in good health and CMV-seronegative.

The V and J genes are TRBV19 and TRBJ2-5; TRBD2 matches at 9 bases. The V gene end was trimmed by 5 bases and the J gene end by 4 bases; junction bases not matched to a gene: 2. The CDR3 loop spans 13 amino acids. Germline-derived CDR1 and CDR2 are LNHDA and SQIVND (reference sequence). This CDR3 is CASSVTSGETQYF. The CDR3 DNA follows: TGTGCCAGTAGTGTGACTAGCGGAGAGACCCAGTACTTC.

This clone was seen more than once but under ten times. The chain has TRBV7-2 and TRBJ1-2; no clear D. Trimming cost V 5 bases and J 2 bases, with 12 bases left between them. Germline-derived CDR1 and CDR2 are SGHTA and FQGNSA. CDR3 length: 14 residues. The CDR3, as DNA: TGTGCCAGCAGCCATTCGACGGAGAACTATGGCTACACCTTC. Translating gives CASSHSTENYGYTF.

V is TRBV5-4 and J is TRBJ2-5, with 8 bases lining up with TRBD2. Germline loops: CDR1 SGHNT, CDR2 YYREEE (reference sequence). The length of the CDR3 is 14 residues. The V segment lost 5 bases and the J segment 11 bases; nucleotides outside the gene matches: 14. CDR3 protein: CASSPGERGLEQYF. DNA for the CDR3: TGTGCCAGCAGTCCCGGGGAGCGGGGGCTGGAGCAGTACTTC.